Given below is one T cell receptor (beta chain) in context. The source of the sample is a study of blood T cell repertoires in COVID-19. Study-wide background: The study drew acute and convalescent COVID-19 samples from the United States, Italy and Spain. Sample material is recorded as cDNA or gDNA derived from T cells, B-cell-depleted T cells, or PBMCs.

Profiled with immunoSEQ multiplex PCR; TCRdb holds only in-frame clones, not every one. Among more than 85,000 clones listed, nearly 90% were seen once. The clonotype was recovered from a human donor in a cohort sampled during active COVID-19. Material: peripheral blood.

CDR3 protein: CASSETGNTEAFF. The CDR3 DNA reads as TGTGCCAGCTCAGAGACAGGGAACACTGAAGCTTTCTTT. The chain carries TRBV18 and TRBJ1-1; D possibly corresponds to TRBD1 (6 bases). Trimming took off 5 bases at V and 1 base at J, with 8 bases between the two ends. This CDR3 spans 13 amino acids. The germline V gene has CDR1 KGHSH and CDR2 LQKENI.